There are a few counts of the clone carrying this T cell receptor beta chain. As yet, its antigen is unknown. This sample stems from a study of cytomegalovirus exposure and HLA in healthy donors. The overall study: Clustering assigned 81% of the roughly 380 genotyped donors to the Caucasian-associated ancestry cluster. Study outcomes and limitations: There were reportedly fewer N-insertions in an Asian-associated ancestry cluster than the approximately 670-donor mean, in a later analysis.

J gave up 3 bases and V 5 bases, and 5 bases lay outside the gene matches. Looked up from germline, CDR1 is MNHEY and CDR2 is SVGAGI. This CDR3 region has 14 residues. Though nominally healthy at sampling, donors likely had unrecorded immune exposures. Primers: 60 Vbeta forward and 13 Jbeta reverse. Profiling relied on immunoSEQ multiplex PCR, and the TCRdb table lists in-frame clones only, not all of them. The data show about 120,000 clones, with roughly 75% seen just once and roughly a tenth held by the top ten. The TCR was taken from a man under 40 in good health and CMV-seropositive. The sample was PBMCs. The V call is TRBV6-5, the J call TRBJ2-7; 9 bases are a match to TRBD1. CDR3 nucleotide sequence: TGTGCCAGCAGTGCTGGGACAGGGATCTACGAGCAGTACTTC. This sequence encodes CASSAGTGIYEQYF.